The 18 T cell receptor beta chains reported below all come from one sample, sequenced in a study of T cells in localized non-small cell lung cancer. Sequenced by immunoSEQ multiplex PCR; TCRdb stores in-frame clones only, minus some. The table lists roughly 20,000 clones, nearly 90% of them singletons, with under 30% in the top ten. Source: peripheral blood mononuclear cells, taken before any cancer treatment. All receptors derive from a male donor older than 55 with stage II lung adenocarcinoma.

The J gene is TRBJ2-2, the V gene TRBV13, with D tentatively TRBD1 (6 bases). The V end lost 3 bases, the J end lost 2 bases, and 10 bases lay between the germline ends. The germline V gene encodes CDR1 PRHDT and CDR2 FYEKMQ (reference sequence). The CDR3 sequence is 15 residues long. The CDR3 reads CASSFDRSNTGELFF. CDR3 nucleotides: TGTGCCAGCAGCTTCGACAGGAGTAACACCGGGGAGCTGTTTTTT.

The CDR3 nucleotides read TGTGCCAGCAGCGAAGACACAGGCCCCGGATCCAACTATGGCTACACCTTC. Protein product: CASSEDTGPGSNYGYTF. The chain links TRBV7-2 to TRBJ1-2, with D possibly matching TRBD1 (5 bases). In germline, CDR1 is SGHTA, CDR2 FQGNSA. V lost 5 bases and J lost 2, with 21 bases in between. The CDR3 spans 17 residues.

The chain employs TRBV11-2 and TRBJ2-5, with 7 nucleotides matching TRBD2. Trimming at V came to 5 bases and at J to 8 bases, leaving 14 bases not matched to a gene. CDR1 is SGHAT, CDR2 FQNNGV, per germline. The CDR3 length is 15 residues. CDR3 DNA: TGTGCCAGCAGCCCCAGGGCTGGGGGGGTCGTCACCCAGTACTTC. Amino acids: CASSPRAGGVVTQYF.

This chain links TRBV6-5 with TRBJ2-1, with 9 nucleotides matching TRBD1. The germline gives CDR1 MNHEY, CDR2 SVGAGI. The CDR3 is made up of 12 amino acids. Trimming at V came to 6 bases and at J to 10 bases, leaving 4 bases not matched to a gene. The CDR3 loop reads CASSRTGDEQFF. The CDR3 nucleotides read TGTGCCAGCAGCAGGACAGGGGACGAGCAGTTCTTC.

This clone turned up a few times. The chain couples TRBV19 to TRBJ1-1; D gene unclear. Per germline, CDR1 LNHDA and CDR2 SQIVND (reference sequence). The CDR3 consists of 14 residues. The V gene lost 9 bases and the J gene lost 1 base, with 15 bases spanning the gap. The CDR3 spells CASRLLWQNTEAFF. The CDR3 region has the DNA TGTGCCAGCCGTCTCCTCTGGCAGAACACTGAAGCTTTCTTT.

This chain uses TRBV28 with TRBJ2-1; D is uncertain. Germline loops: CDR1 MDHEN, CDR2 SYDVKM. Trimming removed 10 bases from V and 5 bases from J, with 12 bases in between. The CDR3 has 12 residues. DNA of the CDR3: TGTGCCACCATCCCGGCCCACAATGAGCAGTTCTTC. This encodes CATIPAHNEQFF.

This clone showed up just a few times. This chain connects TRBV6-6 to TRBJ1-3, with D unclear. V was clipped by 8 bases and J by 1 base, with 9 bases between them. The germline V gene encodes CDR1 MNHNY and CDR2 SVGAGI (reference sequence). This CDR3 is built from 13 residues. CDR3 loop: CASDAFSGNTIYF. DNA of the CDR3: TGTGCCAGCGACGCGTTTTCTGGAAACACCATATATTTT.

Note on this clone: The same CDR3 is also encoded by other DNA sequences in this sample. The V and J genes are TRBV5-1 and TRBJ2-7; D perhaps matches TRBD1 (6 bases). This CDR3 is built from 14 residues. Trimming took 1 base from V and 2 from J, leaving 10 bases between them. Germline assignment: CDR1 SGHRS and CDR2 YFSETQ. CDR3 in amino acids: CASSLLGGTYEQYF. CDR3 bases: TGCGCCAGCAGCTTGTTAGGGGGAACCTACGAGCAGTACTTC.

The chain carries TRBV7-3 and TRBJ2-1; D is unclear. The CDR3 spans 13 residues. Trimming left V 5 bases short and J 3 bases short, with 8 bases between. Germline CDR1 and CDR2: SGHTA and FQGTGA. The CDR3, as DNA: TGTGCCAGCAGCCTGCAAAGCTACAATGAGCAGTTCTTC. Its translation is CASSLQSYNEQFF.

The chain has TRBV19 and TRBJ2-7; D uncertain. The V end was cut by 3 bases, the J end by 3 bases, with 15 bases between. Germline V gene sequence: CDR1 LNHDA, CDR2 SQIVND (reference sequence). There are 15 residues in the CDR3. The CDR3 nucleotides are TGTGCCAGTAGTATCTATCTGGACCCAGACTACGAGCAGTACTTC. This translates into CASSIYLDPDYEQYF.

This chain connects TRBV7-3 to TRBJ2-4, with D possibly being TRBD1 (6 bases). Germline CDR1 and CDR2: SGHTA and FQGTGA. Trimming cost V 1 base and J 0 bases, with 16 bases left between them. CDR3 length: 18 amino acids. CDR3 sequence reads: CASSLNGELGAAKNIQYF. Written as DNA, the CDR3 is TGTGCCAGCAGCTTAAACGGGGAGCTGGGGGCAGCCAAAAACATTCAGTACTTC. Full variable domain (remainder filled in from reference TRBV7-3 and TRBJ2-4): GAGVSQTPSNKVTEKGKYVELRCDPISGHTALYWYRQSLGQGPEFLIYFQGTGAADDSGLPNDRFFAVRPEGSVSTLKIQRTERGDSAVYLCASSLNGELGAAKNIQYFGAGTRLSVL.

This rearrangement joins TRBV6-6 to TRBJ2-7, with 10 bases lining up with TRBD1. Germline lookup yields CDR1 MNHNY and CDR2 SVGAGI (reference sequence). Trimming cost V 6 bases and J 0 bases; bases outside gene matches: 8. The CDR3 is 16 residues long. Written as DNA, the CDR3 is TGTGCCAGCAGCCAGTCGGACAGGGGGGACTCCTACGAGCAGTACTTC. Translated, it gives CASSQSDRGDSYEQYF.

About this clone itself: A junction boundary mismatches the germline segment, possibly from a read error. J is TRBJ2-2 and V is TRBV7-7, with D tentatively TRBD1 (5 bases). Germline CDR1 reads SSHAT; CDR2 reads FNYEAQ (reference sequence). The length of the CDR3 is 13 residues. The CDR3 is CASSSDRSGELFF. The CDR3 DNA reads as TGTGCTAGCAGTTCAGACAGAAGCGGGGAGCTGTTTTTT.

This chain connects TRBV27 to TRBJ2-1; no clear D gene. Trimming stripped 3 bases from V and 8 bases from J, with 8 bases between. The CDR3 spans 12 residues. Germline CDR1 is MNHEY and CDR2 is SMNVEV (reference sequence). The CDR3 here is CASSFIGDEQFF. The CDR3 nucleotides are TGTGCCAGCAGTTTTATTGGGGATGAGCAGTTCTTC.

This rearrangement joins TRBV29-1 to TRBJ2-7; 8 bases match TRBD1. Per germline, CDR1 SQVTM and CDR2 ANQGSEA. J was trimmed by 2 bases and V by 5 bases; bases with no gene match: 5. The CDR3 spans 13 residues. The DNA of the CDR3 is TGCAGCGTTAATCGACAGGGGACCTACGAGCAGTACTTC. It encodes CSVNRQGTYEQYF.

This chain links TRBV15 with TRBJ2-2, with 11 nucleotides matching TRBD1. The CDR3 runs to 17 residues. Trimming cost V 3 bases and J 5 bases; bases outside gene matches: 8. Looked up from germline, CDR1 is LNHNV and CDR2 is YYDKDF (reference sequence). CDR3 nucleotide sequence: TGTGCCACCAGCAGCCGTGGGAGGGACAGGGGGACCGGGGAGCTGTTTTTT. Translated, it gives CATSSRGRDRGTGELFF. Complete variable domain (other parts from reference TRBV15 and TRBJ2-2): DAMVIQNPRYQVTQFGKPVTLSCSQTLNHNVMYWYQQKSSQAPKLLFHYYDKDFNNEADTPDNFQSRRPNTSFCFLDIRSPGLGDTAMYLCATSSRGRDRGTGELFFGEGSRLTVL.

This chain joins TRBV4-2 and TRBJ2-1; maybe TRBD2 (5 bases). CDR3 size: 16 residues. V was shortened by 0 bases and J by 7 bases, with 16 bases between the two germline ends. From germline, CDR1 is LGHNA and CDR2 YNFKEQ. The DNA for the CDR3 is TGTGCCAGCAGCCAAGATGACTTCAACCGCGGGAATGAGCAGTTCTTC. Translating it yields CASSQDDFNRGNEQFF.

The V gene is TRBV11-2, the J gene TRBJ2-5; 11 bases map to TRBD2. Germline V gives CDR1 SGHAT, CDR2 FQNNGV. The V gene end was trimmed by 5 bases and the J gene end by 4 bases; junction bases not matched to a gene: 12. The CDR3 is made up of 17 amino acids. CDR3 sequence (DNA): TGTGCCAGCAGCCCCCTGCATCTAGCGGGAGGAGGAGAGACCCAGTACTTC. This codes for CASSPLHLAGGGETQYF.